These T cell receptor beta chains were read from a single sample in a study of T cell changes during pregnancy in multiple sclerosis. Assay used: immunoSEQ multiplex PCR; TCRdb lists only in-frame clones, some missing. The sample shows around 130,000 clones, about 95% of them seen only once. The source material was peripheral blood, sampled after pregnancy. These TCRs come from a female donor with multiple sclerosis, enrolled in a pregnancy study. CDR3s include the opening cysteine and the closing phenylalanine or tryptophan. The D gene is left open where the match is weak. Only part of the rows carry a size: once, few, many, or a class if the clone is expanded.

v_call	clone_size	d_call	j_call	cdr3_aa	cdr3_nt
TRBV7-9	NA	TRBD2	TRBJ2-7	CASSLASGGAYEQYF	TGTGCCAGCAGCTTGGCTAGCGGGGGGGCCTACGAGCAGTACTTC
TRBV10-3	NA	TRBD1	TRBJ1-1	CAITPGQATEAFF	TGTGCCATCACCCCGGGACAGGCCACTGAAGCTTTCTTT
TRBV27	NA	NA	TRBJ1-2	CASSYPSGDGYTF	TGTGCCAGCAGTTACCCCTCAGGGGATGGCTACACCTTC
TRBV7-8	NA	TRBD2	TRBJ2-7	CASSLARISGLARHEQYF	TGTGCCAGCAGCTTAGCGCGAATCTCGGGACTAGCGCGTCACGAGCAGTACTTC
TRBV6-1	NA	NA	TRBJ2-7	CASSEASLGRRVIRILF	TGTGCCAGCAGTGAAGCCAGTTTAGGGCGCAGGGTCATTCGGATTCTGTTC
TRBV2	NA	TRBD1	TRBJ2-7	CATSRDSPYEQYF	TGTGCCACCTCAAGGGACAGCCCCTACGAGCAGTACTTC
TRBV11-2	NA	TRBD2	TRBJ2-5	CASSGSSGRDQETQYF	TGTGCCAGCAGCGGAAGTAGCGGGAGGGATCAAGAGACCCAGTACTTC
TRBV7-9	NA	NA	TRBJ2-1	CASSLRSQAQGWDEQFF	TGTGCCAGCAGCTTGCGATCCCAGGCCCAGGGGTGGGATGAGCAGTTCTTC
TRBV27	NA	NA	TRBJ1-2	CASSLSRVNYGYTF	TGTGCCAGCAGTTTATCGAGAGTAAACTATGGCTACACCTTC
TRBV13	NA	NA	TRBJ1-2	CASSLTQGGDYGYTF	TGTGCCAGCAGCTTAACACAGGGTGGGGACTATGGCTACACCTTC
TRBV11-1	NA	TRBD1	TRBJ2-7	CASSLYQGAISSYEQYF	TGTGCCAGCAGCTTATACCAGGGGGCAATCTCATCCTACGAGCAGTACTTC
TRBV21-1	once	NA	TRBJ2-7	CASSKGKSDRDTTAPQYF	TGTGCCAGCAGCAAAGGTAAAAGCGATCGGGACACCACCGCCCCTCAGTACTTC
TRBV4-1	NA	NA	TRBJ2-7	CASSQGGQGRTYEQYF	TGCGCCAGCAGCCAAGGTGGGCAGGGGCGAACCTACGAGCAGTACTTC
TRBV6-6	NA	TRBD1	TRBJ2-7	CASLGQNYEQYF	TGTGCCAGCCTGGGACAGAACTACGAGCAGTACTTC
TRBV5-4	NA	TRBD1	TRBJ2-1	CASRGQGARYNEQFF	TGTGCCAGCAGGGGACAGGGGGCGCGGTACAATGAGCAGTTCTTC
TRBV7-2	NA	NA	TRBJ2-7	CASSLLYEQYF	TGTGCCAGCAGCTTACTCTACGAGCAGTACTTC
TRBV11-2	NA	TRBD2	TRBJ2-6	CASSPGSASGLSGANVLTF	TGTGCCAGCAGCCCAGGGAGTGCTAGCGGGCTTTCTGGGGCCAACGTCCTGACTTTC
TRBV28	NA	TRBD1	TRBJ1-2	CASSLSAMTGPGGYTF	TGTGCCAGCAGTTTATCCGCGATGACAGGGCCCGGGGGCTACACCTTC
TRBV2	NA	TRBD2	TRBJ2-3	CATQTGTSADTQYF	TGTGCCACTCAAACCGGGACTAGCGCAGATACGCAGTATTTT
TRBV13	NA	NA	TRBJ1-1	CASSFPAGMNTEAFF	TGTGCCAGCAGCTTTCCGGCGGGGATGAACACTGAAGCTTTCTTT
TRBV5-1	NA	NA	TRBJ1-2	CASSLGGTGLYGYTF	TGCGCCAGCAGCTTGGGGGGGACGGGACTTTATGGCTACACCTTC
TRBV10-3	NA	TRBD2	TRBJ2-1	CAISDPAGTSVRNEQFF	TGTGCCATCAGTGACCCCGCCGGGACTAGTGTGAGAAATGAGCAGTTCTTC
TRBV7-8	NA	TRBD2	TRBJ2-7	CASSLGTSDYEQYF	TGTGCCAGCAGCTTAGGGACTAGCGACTACGAGCAGTACTTC
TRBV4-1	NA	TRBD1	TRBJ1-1	CASSQLRGQGSTEAFF	TGCGCCAGCAGCCAACTACGGGGACAGGGGAGCACTGAAGCTTTCTTT
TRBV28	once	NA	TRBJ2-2	CASSFLLASAGELFF	TGTGCCAGCAGTTTTCTCCTAGCCTCGGCCGGGGAGCTGTTTTTT
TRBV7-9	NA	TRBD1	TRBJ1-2	CASSLLDRGPNYYGYTF	TGTGCCAGCAGCTTATTGGACAGGGGGCCAAACTACTATGGCTACACCTTC